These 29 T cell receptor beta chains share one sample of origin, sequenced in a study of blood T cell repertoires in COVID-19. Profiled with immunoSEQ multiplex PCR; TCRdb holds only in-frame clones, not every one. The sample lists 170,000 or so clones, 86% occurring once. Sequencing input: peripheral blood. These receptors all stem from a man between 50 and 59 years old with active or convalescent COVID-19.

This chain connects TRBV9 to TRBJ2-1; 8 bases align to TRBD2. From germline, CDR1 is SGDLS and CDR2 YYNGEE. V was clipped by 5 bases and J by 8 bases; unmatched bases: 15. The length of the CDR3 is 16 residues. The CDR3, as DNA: TGTGCCAGCAGTTCGTCCCCGGGACTAGGACGCGATGAGCAGTTCTTC. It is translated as CASSSSPGLGRDEQFF. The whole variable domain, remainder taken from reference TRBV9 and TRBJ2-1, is DSGVTQTPKHLITATGQRVTLRCSPRSGDLSVYWYQQSLDQGLQFLIQYYNGEERAKGNILERFSAQQFPDLHSELNLSSLELGDSALYFCASSSSPGLGRDEQFFGPGTRLTVL.

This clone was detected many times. The CDR3 nucleotides are TGTGCCAGCAGCTTATTCCTGTACAATGAGCAGTTCTTC. This sequence encodes CASSLFLYNEQFF. The V gene is TRBV7-9, the J gene TRBJ2-1; D gene unclear. CDR1 is SEHNR and CDR2 is FQNEAQ in the germline V gene (reference sequence). This CDR3 region has 13 residues. Trimming pared 2 bases from V and 4 bases from J, leaving 6 bases between.

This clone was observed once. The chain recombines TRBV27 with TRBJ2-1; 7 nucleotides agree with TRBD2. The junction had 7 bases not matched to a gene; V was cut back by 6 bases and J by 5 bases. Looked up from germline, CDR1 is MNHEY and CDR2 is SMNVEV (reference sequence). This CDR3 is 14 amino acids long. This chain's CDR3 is CASREAGANNEQFF. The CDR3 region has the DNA TGTGCCAGCAGGGAGGCGGGAGCGAACAATGAGCAGTTCTTC.

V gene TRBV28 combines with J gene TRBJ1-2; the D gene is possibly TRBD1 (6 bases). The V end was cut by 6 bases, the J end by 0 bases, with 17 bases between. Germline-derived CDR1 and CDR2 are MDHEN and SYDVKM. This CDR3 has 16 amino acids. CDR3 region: CASRPQGSGTNYGYTF. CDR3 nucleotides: TGTGCCAGCAGACCCCAGGGGAGTGGAACTAACTATGGCTACACCTTC.

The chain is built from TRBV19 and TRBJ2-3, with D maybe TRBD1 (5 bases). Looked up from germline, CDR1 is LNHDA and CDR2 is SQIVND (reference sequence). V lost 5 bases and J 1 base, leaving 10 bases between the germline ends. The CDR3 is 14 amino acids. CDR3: CASSPQGGTDTQYF. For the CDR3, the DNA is TGTGCCAGTAGTCCCCAAGGGGGCACAGATACGCAGTATTTT. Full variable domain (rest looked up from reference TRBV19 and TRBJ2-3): DGGITQSPKYLFRKEGQNVTLSCEQNLNHDAMYWYRQDPGQGLRLIYYSQIVNDFQKGDIAEGYSVSREKKESFPLTVTSAQKNPTAFYLCASSPQGGTDTQYFGPGTRLTVL.

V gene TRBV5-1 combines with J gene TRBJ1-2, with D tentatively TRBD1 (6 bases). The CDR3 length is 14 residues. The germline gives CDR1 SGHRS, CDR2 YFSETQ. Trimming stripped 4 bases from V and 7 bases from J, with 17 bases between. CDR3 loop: CASSPGWGLSGYTF. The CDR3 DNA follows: TGCGCCAGCAGCCCTGGGTGGGGGCTCTCTGGCTACACCTTC.

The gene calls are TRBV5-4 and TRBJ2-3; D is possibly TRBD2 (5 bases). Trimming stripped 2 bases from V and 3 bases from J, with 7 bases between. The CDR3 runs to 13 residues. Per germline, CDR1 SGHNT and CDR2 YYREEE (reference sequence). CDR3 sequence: CASSFSGTDTQYF. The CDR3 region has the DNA TGTGCCAGCAGCTTTTCGGGAACAGATACGCAGTATTTT.

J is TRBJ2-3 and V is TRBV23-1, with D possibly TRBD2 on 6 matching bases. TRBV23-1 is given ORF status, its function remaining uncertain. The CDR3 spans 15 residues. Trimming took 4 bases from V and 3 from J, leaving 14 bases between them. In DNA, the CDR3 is TGCGCCAGCAGTCCCCCCTGCGGGATAACAGATACGCAGTATTTT. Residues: CASSPPCGITDTQYF.

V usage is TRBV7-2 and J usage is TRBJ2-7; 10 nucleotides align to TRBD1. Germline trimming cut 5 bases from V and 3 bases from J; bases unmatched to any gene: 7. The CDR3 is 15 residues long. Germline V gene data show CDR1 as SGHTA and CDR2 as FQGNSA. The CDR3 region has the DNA TGTGCCAGCAGCCGTTCCGGGACAGGGGTCTACGAGCAGTACTTC. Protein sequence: CASSRSGTGVYEQYF.

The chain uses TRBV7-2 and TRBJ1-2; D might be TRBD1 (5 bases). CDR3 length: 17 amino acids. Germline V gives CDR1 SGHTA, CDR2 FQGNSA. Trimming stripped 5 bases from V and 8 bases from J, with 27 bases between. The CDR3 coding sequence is TGTGCCAGCAGCCCGCGGACTATGAACGGGGGATCAGGAGGCTACACCTTC. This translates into CASSPRTMNGGSGGYTF.

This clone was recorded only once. The CDR3 nucleotides read TGTGCCAGCAGCTTAGGAGCCAATTCACCCCTCCACTTT. Protein product: CASSLGANSPLHF. The chain joins TRBV11-2 to TRBJ1-6; D is unclear. The V gene lost 1 base and the J gene lost 7 bases, with 5 bases spanning the gap. CDR3 size: 13 residues. From germline, CDR1 is SGHAT and CDR2 FQNNGV.

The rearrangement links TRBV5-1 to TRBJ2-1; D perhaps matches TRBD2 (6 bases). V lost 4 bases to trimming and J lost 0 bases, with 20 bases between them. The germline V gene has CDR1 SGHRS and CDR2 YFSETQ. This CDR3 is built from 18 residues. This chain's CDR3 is CASSPHIGSGGSYNEQFF. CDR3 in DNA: TGCGCCAGCAGCCCCCACATAGGGTCCGGGGGCTCCTACAATGAGCAGTTCTTC.

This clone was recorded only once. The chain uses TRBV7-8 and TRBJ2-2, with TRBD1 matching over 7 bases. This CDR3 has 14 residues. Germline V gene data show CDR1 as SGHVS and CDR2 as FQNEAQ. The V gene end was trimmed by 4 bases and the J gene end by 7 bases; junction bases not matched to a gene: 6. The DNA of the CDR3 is TGTGCCAGCAGCTCCACAGGGGTTGTCGGGGAGCTGTTTTTT. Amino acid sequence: CASSSTGVVGELFF. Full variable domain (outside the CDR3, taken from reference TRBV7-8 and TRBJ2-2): GAGVSQSPRYKVAKRGQDVALRCDPISGHVSLFWYQQALGQGPEFLTYFQNEAQLDKSGLPSDRFFAERPEGSVSTLKIQRTQQEDSAVYLCASSSTGVVGELFFGEGSRLTVL.

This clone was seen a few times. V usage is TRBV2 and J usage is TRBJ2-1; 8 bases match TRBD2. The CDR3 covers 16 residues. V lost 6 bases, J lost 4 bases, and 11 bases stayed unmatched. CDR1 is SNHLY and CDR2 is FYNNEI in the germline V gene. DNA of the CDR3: TGTGCCAGCAGCAATATGAGGCGGGGGGCTTACAATGAGCAGTTCTTC. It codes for CASSNMRRGAYNEQFF.

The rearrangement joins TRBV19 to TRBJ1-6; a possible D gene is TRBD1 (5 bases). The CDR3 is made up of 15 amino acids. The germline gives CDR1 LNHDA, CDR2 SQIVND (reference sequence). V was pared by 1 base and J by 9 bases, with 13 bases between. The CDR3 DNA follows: TGTGCCAGTAGTATAGGAGGCAGGGTTGCTTCACCCCTCCACTTT. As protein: CASSIGGRVASPLHF.

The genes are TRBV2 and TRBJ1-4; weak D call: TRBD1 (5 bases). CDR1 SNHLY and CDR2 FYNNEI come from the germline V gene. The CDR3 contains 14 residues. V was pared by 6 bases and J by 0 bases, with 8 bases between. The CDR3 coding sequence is TGTGCCAGCAGGCGGACAACAACTAATGAAAAACTGTTTTTT. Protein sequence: CASRRTTTNEKLFF.

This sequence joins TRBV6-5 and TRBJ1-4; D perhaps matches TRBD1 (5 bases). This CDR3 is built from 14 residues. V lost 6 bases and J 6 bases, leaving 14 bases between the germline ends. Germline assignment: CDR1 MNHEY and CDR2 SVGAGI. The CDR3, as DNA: TGTGCCAGCAGCCGCGACAGAGACTATGAAAAACTGTTTTTT. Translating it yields CASSRDRDYEKLFF.

The CDR3: CASSLGTSGYQETQYF. CDR3 sequence (DNA): TGTGCCAGCAGCTTAGGAACTAGCGGGTACCAAGAGACCCAGTACTTC. J is TRBJ2-5 and V is TRBV13; the match to TRBD2 covers 9 bases. V lost 0 bases to trimming and J lost 0 bases; unmatched junction nucleotides: 2. The CDR3 loop spans 16 amino acids. Germline V gene data show CDR1 as PRHDT and CDR2 as FYEKMQ (reference sequence).

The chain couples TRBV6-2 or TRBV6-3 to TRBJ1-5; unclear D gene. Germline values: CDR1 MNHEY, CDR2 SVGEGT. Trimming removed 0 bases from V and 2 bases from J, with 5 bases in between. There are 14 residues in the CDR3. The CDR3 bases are TGTGCCAGCAGTTACTCGACACGCAATCAGCCCCAGCATTTT. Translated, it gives CASSYSTRNQPQHF.

The CDR3, as DNA: TGTGCCTGGAGTGTAATAGGGGGCGGGGACGAGCAGTACTTC. Encoded protein: CAWSVIGGGDEQYF. The chain employs TRBV30 and TRBJ2-7; D is perhaps TRBD1 (7 bases). This CDR3 contains 14 residues. Trimming cost V 0 bases and J 5 bases, with 14 bases left between them. Germline V CDR1 and CDR2: GTSNPN, SVGIG (reference sequence).

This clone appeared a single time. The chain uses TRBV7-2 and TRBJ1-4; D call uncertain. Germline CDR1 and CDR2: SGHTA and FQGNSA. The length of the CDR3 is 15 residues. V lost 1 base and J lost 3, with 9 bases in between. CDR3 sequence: CASSLERGSNEKLFF. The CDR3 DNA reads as TGTGCCAGCAGCTTAGAGCGGGGATCTAATGAAAAACTGTTTTTT. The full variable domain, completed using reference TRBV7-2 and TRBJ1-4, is GAGVSQSPSNKVTEKGKDVELRCDPISGHTALYWYRQSLGQGLEFLIYFQGNSAPDKSGLPSDRFSAERTGGSVSTLTIQRTQQEDSAVYLCASSLERGSNEKLFFGSGTQLSVL.

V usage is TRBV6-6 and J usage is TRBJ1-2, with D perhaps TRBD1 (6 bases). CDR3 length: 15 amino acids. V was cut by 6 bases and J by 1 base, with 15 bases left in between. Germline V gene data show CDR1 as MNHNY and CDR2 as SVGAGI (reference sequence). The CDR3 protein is CASRRTDSDNYGYTF. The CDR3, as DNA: TGTGCCAGCAGACGGACAGATTCAGATAACTATGGCTACACCTTC.

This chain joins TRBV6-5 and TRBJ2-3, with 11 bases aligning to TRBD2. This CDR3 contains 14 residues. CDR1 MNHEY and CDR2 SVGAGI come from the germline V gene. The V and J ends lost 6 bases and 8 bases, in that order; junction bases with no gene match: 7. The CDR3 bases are TGTGCCAGCAGCTCGGGGACTAGCGGAACTACGCAGTATTTT. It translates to CASSSGTSGTTQYF.

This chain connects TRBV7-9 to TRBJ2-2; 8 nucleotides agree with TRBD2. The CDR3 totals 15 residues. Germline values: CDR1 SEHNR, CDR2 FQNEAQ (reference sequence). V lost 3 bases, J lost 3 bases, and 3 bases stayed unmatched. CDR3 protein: CASSFPGLDTGELFF. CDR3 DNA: TGTGCCAGCAGCTTCCCGGGACTAGACACCGGGGAGCTGTTTTTT.

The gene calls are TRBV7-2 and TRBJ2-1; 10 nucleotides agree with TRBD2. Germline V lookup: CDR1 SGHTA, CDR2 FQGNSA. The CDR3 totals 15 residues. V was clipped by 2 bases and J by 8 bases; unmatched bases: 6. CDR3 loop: CASSLTSGIRDEQFF. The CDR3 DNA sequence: TGTGCCAGCAGCTTAACTAGCGGGATTAGGGATGAGCAGTTCTTC.

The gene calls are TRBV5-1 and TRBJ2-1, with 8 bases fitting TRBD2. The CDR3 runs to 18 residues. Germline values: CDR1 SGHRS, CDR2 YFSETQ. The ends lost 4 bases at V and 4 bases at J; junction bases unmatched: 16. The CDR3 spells CASSPVAGPRTLYNEQFF. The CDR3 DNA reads TGCGCCAGCAGCCCCGTAGCGGGACCCCGGACTTTATACAATGAGCAGTTCTTC.

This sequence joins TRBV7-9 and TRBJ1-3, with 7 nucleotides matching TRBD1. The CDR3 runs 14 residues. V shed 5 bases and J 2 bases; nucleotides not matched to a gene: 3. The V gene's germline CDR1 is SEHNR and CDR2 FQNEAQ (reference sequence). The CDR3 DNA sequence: TGTGCCAGCAGCGAGACAGGGACTGGAAACACCATATATTTT. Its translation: CASSETGTGNTIYF.

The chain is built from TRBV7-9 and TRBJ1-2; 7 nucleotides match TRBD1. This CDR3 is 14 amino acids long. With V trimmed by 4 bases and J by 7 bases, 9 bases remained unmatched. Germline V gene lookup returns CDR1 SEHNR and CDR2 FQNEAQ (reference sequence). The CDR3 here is CASSSAGQASGYTF. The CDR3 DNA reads TGTGCCAGCAGCTCAGCTGGACAGGCGAGTGGCTACACCTTC.

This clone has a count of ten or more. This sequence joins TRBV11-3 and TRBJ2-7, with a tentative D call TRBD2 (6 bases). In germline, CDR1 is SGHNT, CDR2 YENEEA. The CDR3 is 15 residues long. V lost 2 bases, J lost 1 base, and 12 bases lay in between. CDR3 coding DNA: TGTGCCAGCAGCTTACGGAGCGGGTATTCCTACGAGCAGTACTTC. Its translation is CASSLRSGYSYEQYF.